This T cell receptor (beta chain) was sequenced for a study of read filtering for tumor transcriptome and immune sequencing (dated by TCRdb to 2018 to 2021). Background for the entire study: Of the patients in the cohort, around 17 were male and 14 to 15 were female, and their mean age was about 70 years, with a range of about 45 to 80. Under revised international staging, 8 patients fell into R-ISS I, 15 to 20 into R-ISS II and roughly 7 into R-ISS III. Whole-transcriptome libraries were prepared with the TruSeq RNA Access Library Prep Kit after DNase treatment. Per sample, about 4.05 to 10.27 million TCR-region mapped reads were obtained with IR-seq, compared with only about 80 to 1273 with RNA-seq. The study compared TCR repertoires from targeted immune repertoire sequencing and bulk whole-transcriptome sequencing run on the same bone marrow samples. One main goal was a read-filtering strategy for immune repertoire data, in particular deciding whether clonotypes backed by only one read should be removed.

Every patient had bone marrow sampled at the time of active disease. Ficoll-Hypaque density gradient centrifugation was used to isolate the bone marrow mononuclear cells. Myeloma plasma cells were removed and CD138-negative cells were collected by negative selection after labeling with CD138 magnetic microbeads on a MACS separator. Flow cytometry with CD138 antibodies on an Attune NxT was used to check how pure the isolated cells were. Total RNA was extracted with TRIzol reagent and quantified with a NanoDrop spectrophotometer. Paired RNA-seq and IR-seq were performed on each patient's CD138-negative bone marrow sample. What the study reported, not specific to this receptor: In IR-seq, roughly 79% of clonotypes but 3% to 3.5% of total reads were represented by single-read clonotypes, whereas in RNA-seq, around three quarters of clonotypes and approximately 40% of reads were represented by single-read clonotypes. IR-seq captured clonotypes at much higher depth and more reliably than RNA-seq, and smaller IR-seq throughput sufficed to identify most shared clonotypes. The sorted CD138-negative fraction was composed of a mixed bone marrow immune population rather than of purified T cells. The correlation between IR-seq and RNA-seq shared clonotype proportions rose when single-read clonotypes were removed.

The Immunoverse kit was used to build TCR libraries from roughly 440 ng RNA, with molecular barcoded adaptors covering alpha/delta and beta/gamma chains. The same RNA used for transcriptome sequencing was used for TCR library preparation. Sequencing of TCR libraries was carried out on an Illumina HiSeq 4000 with 2 x 150 cycles. Per the original workflow: Using MiXCR, which included quality filtering and error correction, TCR reads were aligned to human V, D, J and C references and then assembled into CDR3 clonotypes. The tcR package in R was used to analyze clonotype counts and gene usage diversity. For inspection of raw mapping reads, RNA-seq reads were mapped by STAR aligner version 2.5.3a onto GRCh37 of the human genome. IR-seq fastq files were randomly downsampled with Seqtk 1.3 to test the effect of sequencing depth on detected clonotypes. TCRdb trimmed public reads at Q25 via fastp, called clones via MiXCR and kept in-frame beta chains. All rows with the same CDR3 protein become a single entry with the most common DNA and genes. These V and J calls rely on TCRdb rather than the paper's analysis. The sample records tens of thousands of distinct CDR3 sequences, 10% to 15% of which are singletons. The leading ten clones occupy roughly 15% of the sample.

Notes on this clonotype: The clone's antigen remains unknown. This may stem from a read error, because a much larger clone lies one nucleotide away.

Measured from the cysteine to the phenylalanine, the CDR3 is 13 residues long. This entry keeps only the CDR3 DNA: 39 bases, framed from base 1. Per the germline V gene, SGHTA is the CDR1 and FQGTGA is the CDR2. V drops 1 base and J drops 7 bases, leaving 10 bases in between. This clonotype was obtained from a donor aged 40 or older with multiple myeloma. The sequence links TRBV7-3 to TRBJ1-1; a weak D assignment points to TRBD1 (5 bases agree). The specimen was a population of CD138-negative cells sorted from bone marrow. In the paper's terms, the cell subset or site label means: bone marrow mononuclear cells depleted of CD138+ plasma/myeloma cells by negative magnetic selection. CDR3 sequence: CASSLRVGGEAFF. The nucleotides read TGTGCCAGCAGCTTAAGGGTCGGGGGTGAAGCTTTCTTT.